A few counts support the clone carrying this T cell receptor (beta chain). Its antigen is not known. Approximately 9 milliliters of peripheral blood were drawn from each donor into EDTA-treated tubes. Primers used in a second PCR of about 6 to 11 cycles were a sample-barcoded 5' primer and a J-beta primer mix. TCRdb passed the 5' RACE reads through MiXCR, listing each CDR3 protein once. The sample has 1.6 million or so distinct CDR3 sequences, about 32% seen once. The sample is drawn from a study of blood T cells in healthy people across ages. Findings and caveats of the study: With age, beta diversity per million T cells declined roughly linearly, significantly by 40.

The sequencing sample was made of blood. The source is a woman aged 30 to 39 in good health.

CDR3 in DNA: TGTGCCAGCAGTGAAGAGACAGGGTTTTATGAGCAGTACTTC. Its protein is CASSEETGFYEQYF. The chain combines TRBV2 with TRBJ2-5; the match to TRBD1 covers 7 bases. The CDR3 totals 14 residues. Germline trimming cut 1 base from V and 11 bases from J; bases unmatched to any gene: 10. CDR1 and CDR2 from the germline V gene are SNHLY and FYNNEI.